This T cell receptor (beta chain) was obtained from a study of blood T cells in healthy people across ages. Germline CDR1 reads MGHRA; CDR2 reads YSYEKL. V was shortened by 1 base and J by 7 bases, with 10 bases between the two germline ends. This CDR3 comprises 14 residues. Overall study findings and caveats: Higher naive T cell percentage went strongly together with higher TCR beta diversity.

The sample holds a few counts of this clonotype. Antigen unknown. Through a sample-barcoded 5' primer and a J-beta primer mix, a second PCR was run for roughly 6 to 12 cycles. TCRdb independently ran MiXCR on the 5' RACE reads; one entry per CDR3 protein. In the table there are about 760,000 distinct CDR3 sequences, more than 20% of which are singletons. This sample also belongs to another study, concerning T cells of mothers and their children.

What was sequenced was blood. The sequence derives from a boy aged 5-17 years in good health. The chain couples TRBV4-1 to TRBJ2-2; D not resolved. CDR3 amino acids: CASSQVRPGGELFF. CDR3 coding DNA: TGCGCCAGCAGCCAAGTCCGCCCGGGCGGGGAGCTGTTTTTT.